A selection of T cell receptor beta chains follows, all from one sample in a study of tumor and adjacent non-tumor tissue in lung cancer. From the multiplex PCR reads, TCRdb called clonotypes with MiXCR, one entry per CDR3 protein. Of 89,000 or so distinct CDR3 sequences listed, roughly three fifths were seen once; the top ten hold around 15%. The sample consisted of lung tumor tissue. These receptors came from a man between 65 and 79 years old with non-small cell lung cancer. Both conserved end residues are part of each CDR3. A D gene is named only where the DNA matches it firmly. Some rows have no size entry. The others give once, few or many, or a class for an expanded clone.

size: .
J: TRBJ2-2
D: .
length: 15
V: TRBV7-8
DNA: TGTGCCAGCAGCACTAGCCTGACGAACACCAGGGAGCTGTTTTTT
CDR3: CASSTSLTNTRELFF

size: .
J: TRBJ2-1
D: .
length: 13
V: TRBV6-1
DNA: TGTGCTAGCAGTGAGACTAGACGCAATGAGCAGTTCTTC
CDR3: CASSETRRNEQFF

size: .
J: TRBJ2-7
D: .
length: 13
V: TRBV4-1
DNA: TGCGCCAACAGCCGGCCGGGGAGCTACAAGCAGTACTTC
CDR3: CANSRPGSYKQYF

size: .
J: TRBJ2-3
D: .
length: 12
V: TRBV5-6
DNA: TGTGCCAGCAGCCAACCCAGAGATACGCAGTATTTT
CDR3: CASSQPRDTQYF

size: few
J: TRBJ1-1
D: TRBD1
length: 17
V: TRBV5-1
DNA: TGCGCCAGCAGCTCCCTGCCATCCGGGACAGGGGGGACTGAAGCTTTCTTT
CDR3: CASSSLPSGTGGTEAFF

size: .
J: TRBJ2-7
D: TRBD2
length: 14
V: TRBV10-3
DNA: TGTGCCATCAGTTCGGGACGGGGGGAGTTCGAGCAGTACTTC
CDR3: CAISSGRGEFEQYF

size: once
J: TRBJ2-7
D: .
length: 16
V: TRBV11-3
DNA: TGTGCCAGCAGCCCAGGTCGAAGCAGGAGTTCCTATGAGCAGTACTTC
CDR3: CASSPGRSRSSYEQYF

size: once
J: TRBJ2-1
D: .
length: 16
V: TRBV11-2
DNA: TGTGTCAACAGCTTAGGGAAGGGCGACACCTACAATGAGCAGTTCTTC
CDR3: CVNSLGKGDTYNEQFF

size: .
J: TRBJ1-4
D: .
length: 13
V: TRBV6-6
DNA: TGTACCAGCAGGCACTCAACTAATGAAAAACTGTTTTTT
CDR3: CTSRHSTNEKLFF

size: .
J: TRBJ2-5
D: .
length: 14
V: TRBV12-3/TRBV12-4
DNA: TGTGCTAGCAGTTTAAGGAGGGGTCGGGATACCCAGTACTTC
CDR3: CASSLRRGRDTQYF

size: .
J: TRBJ1-1
D: .
length: 13
V: TRBV20-1
DNA: TGCAGTGCCCTATCGGGTATCCGCACTGAAGCTTTCTTT
CDR3: CSALSGIRTEAFF

size: once
J: TRBJ2-2
D: .
length: 14
V: TRBV11-2
DNA: TGTGCCAGCATACTGGGGCCAAACACAGGGGAGCTGTTTTTT
CDR3: CASILGPNTGELFF

size: many
J: TRBJ2-3
D: .
length: 13
V: TRBV6-5
DNA: TGTGCCAGCAGTTTGGGGGGAACGGATACGCAGTATTTT
CDR3: CASSLGGTDTQYF

size: .
J: TRBJ1-2
D: .
length: 14
V: TRBV5-1
DNA: TGCGCCAACTACGAGGGGAGGGGTTCGCATGGCTACACCTTC
CDR3: CANYEGRGSHGYTF

size: .
J: TRBJ2-5
D: TRBD2
length: 14
V: TRBV11-2
DNA: TGTGCCATCAGCTCTGCGGGGGAGCCGGAGACCCAGTACTTC
CDR3: CAISSAGEPETQYF

size: .
J: TRBJ2-1
D: .
length: 16
V: TRBV29-1
DNA: TGCAGCGTTGAAGGGTATCCGGGACGCTCCTACAATGAGCAGTTCTTC
CDR3: CSVEGYPGRSYNEQFF

size: .
J: TRBJ2-2
D: .
length: 15
V: TRBV15
DNA: TGTGCCACCAGCAGAAGGTTAGCGGACACCAGGGAGCTGTTTTTT
CDR3: CATSRRLADTRELFF

size: .
J: TRBJ2-2
D: TRBD1
length: 15
V: TRBV11-2
DNA: TGTGCCAGTAGCTTATGGGACAGGGTCACCGGGGAGTTGTTTTTT
CDR3: CASSLWDRVTGELFF

size: many
J: TRBJ1-2
D: .
length: 13
V: TRBV14
DNA: TGTGCCAGCAGCCAGGTTACAAACTATGGCTACACCTTC
CDR3: CASSQVTNYGYTF

size: many
J: TRBJ2-7
D: TRBD2
length: 17
V: TRBV6-2/TRBV6-3
DNA: TGTGCCAGCAGGCCAACCGGACTAGCGGGGCTAACCTACGAGCAGTACTTC
CDR3: CASRPTGLAGLTYEQYF

size: once
J: TRBJ2-7
D: .
length: 13
V: TRBV11-2
DNA: TGTGCCAGTAACTTAGATCCAGGGTATGAGCAGTACTTC
CDR3: CASNLDPGYEQYF

size: many
J: TRBJ2-1
D: .
length: 14
V: TRBV11-2
DNA: TGTGCCAGCAGCTACGGGGGTTCTTACAATGAGCAGTTCTTC
CDR3: CASSYGGSYNEQFF